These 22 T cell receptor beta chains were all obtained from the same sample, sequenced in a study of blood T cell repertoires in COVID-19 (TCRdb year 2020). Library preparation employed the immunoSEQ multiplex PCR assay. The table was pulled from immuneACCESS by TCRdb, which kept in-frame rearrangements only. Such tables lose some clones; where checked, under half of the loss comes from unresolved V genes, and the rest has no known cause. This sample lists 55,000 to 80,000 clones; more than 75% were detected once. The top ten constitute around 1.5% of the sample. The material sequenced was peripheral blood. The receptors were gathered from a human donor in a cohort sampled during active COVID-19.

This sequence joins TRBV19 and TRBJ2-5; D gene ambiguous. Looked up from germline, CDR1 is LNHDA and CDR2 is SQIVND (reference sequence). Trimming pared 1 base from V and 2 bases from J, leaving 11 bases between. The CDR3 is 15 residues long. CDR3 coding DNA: TGTGCCAGTAGTATAGCACCGACATCACAAGAGACCCAGTACTTC. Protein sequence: CASSIAPTSQETQYF.

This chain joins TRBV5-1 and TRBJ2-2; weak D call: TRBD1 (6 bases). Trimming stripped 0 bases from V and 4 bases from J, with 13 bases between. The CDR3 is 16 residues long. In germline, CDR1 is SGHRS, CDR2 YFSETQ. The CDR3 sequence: CASSLGTVTSTGELFF. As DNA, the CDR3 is TGCGCCAGCAGCTTGGGGACAGTTACCAGCACCGGGGAGCTGTTTTTT.

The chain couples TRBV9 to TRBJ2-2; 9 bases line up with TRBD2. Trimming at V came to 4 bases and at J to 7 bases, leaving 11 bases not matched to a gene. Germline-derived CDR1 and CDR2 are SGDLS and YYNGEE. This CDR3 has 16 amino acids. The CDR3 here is CASSPLAGEAGGELFF. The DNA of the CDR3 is TGTGCCAGCAGCCCCTTAGCGGGAGAAGCGGGCGGGGAGCTGTTTTTT.

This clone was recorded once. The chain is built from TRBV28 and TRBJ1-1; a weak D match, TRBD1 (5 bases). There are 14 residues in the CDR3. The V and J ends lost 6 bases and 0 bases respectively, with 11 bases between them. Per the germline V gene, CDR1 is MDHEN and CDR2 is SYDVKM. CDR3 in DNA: TGTGCCAGCAGAAGGGGTGGCATGAACACTGAAGCTTTCTTT. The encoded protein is CASRRGGMNTEAFF. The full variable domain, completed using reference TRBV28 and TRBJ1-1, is DVKVTQSSRYLVKRTGEKVFLECVQDMDHENMFWYRQDPGLGLRLIYFSYDVKMKEKGDIPEGYSVSREKKERFSLILESASTNQTSMYLCASRRGGMNTEAFFGQGTRLTVV.

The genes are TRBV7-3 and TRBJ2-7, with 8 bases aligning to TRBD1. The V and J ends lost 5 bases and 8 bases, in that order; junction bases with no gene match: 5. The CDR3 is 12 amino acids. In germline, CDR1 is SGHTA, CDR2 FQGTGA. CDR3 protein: CASSPGGEKQYF. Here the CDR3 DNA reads TGTGCCAGCAGCCCAGGGGGCGAGAAGCAGTACTTC.

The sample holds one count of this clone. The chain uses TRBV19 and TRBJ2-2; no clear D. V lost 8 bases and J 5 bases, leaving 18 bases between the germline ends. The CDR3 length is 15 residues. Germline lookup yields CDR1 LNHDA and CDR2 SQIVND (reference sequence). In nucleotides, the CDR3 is TGTGCCAGTCGCCACCGAGAGTCCTGGACCGGGGAGCTGTTTTTT. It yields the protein CASRHRESWTGELFF.

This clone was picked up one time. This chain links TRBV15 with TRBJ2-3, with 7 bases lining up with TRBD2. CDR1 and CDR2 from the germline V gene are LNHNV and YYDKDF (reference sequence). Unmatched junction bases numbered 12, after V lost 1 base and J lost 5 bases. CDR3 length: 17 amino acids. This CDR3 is CATSRVRGRASGDTQYF. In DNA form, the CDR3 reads TGTGCCACCAGCAGAGTACGAGGGAGGGCATCGGGAGATACGCAGTATTTT.

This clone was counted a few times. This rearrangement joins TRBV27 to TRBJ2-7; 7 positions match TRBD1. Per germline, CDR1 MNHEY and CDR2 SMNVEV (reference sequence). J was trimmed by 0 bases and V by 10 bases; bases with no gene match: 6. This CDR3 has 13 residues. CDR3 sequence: CAIAPGGSYEQYF. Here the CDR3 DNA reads TGTGCCATAGCCCCAGGGGGCTCCTACGAGCAGTACTTC.

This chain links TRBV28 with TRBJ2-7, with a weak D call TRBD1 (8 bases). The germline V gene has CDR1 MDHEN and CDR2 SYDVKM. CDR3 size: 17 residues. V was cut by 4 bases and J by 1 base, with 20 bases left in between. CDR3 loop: CASSSPFGQGGSYEQYF. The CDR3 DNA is TGTGCCAGCAGTTCCCCCTTTGGACAGGGAGGGTCCTACGAGCAGTACTTC.

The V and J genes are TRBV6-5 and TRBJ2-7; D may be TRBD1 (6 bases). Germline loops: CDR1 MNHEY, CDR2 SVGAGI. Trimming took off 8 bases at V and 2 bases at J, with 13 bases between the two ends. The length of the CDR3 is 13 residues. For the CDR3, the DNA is TGTGCCAGCTACCGGGACAATACCTACGAGCAGTACTTC. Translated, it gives CASYRDNTYEQYF.

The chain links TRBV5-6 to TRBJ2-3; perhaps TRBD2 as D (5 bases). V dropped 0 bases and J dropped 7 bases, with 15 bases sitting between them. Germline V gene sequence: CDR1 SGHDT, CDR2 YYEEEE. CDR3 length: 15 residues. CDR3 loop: CASSLEEGSVNTQYF. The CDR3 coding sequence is TGTGCCAGCAGCTTGGAAGAGGGATCGGTGAATACGCAGTATTTT.

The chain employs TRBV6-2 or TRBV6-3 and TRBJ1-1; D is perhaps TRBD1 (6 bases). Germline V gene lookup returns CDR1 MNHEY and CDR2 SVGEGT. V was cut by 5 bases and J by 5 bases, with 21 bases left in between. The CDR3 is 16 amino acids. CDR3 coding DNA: TGTGCCAGCAGTGCAACAGGGTCGGGGTATTGGACTGAAGCTTTCTTT. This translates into CASSATGSGYWTEAFF.

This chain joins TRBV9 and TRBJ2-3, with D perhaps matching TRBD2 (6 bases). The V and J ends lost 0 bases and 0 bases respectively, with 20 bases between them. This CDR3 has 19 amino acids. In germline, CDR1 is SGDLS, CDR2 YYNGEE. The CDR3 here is CASSVASGGLGFSTDTQYF. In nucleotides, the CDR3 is TGTGCCAGCAGCGTAGCTTCCGGGGGTCTTGGGTTTAGCACAGATACGCAGTATTTT.

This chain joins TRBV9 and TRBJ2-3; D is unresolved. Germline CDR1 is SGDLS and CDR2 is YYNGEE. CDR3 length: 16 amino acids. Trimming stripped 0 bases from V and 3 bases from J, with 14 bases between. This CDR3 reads CASSVDSRSRTDTQYF. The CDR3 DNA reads TGTGCCAGCAGCGTAGACTCGCGGTCGAGGACAGATACGCAGTATTTT.

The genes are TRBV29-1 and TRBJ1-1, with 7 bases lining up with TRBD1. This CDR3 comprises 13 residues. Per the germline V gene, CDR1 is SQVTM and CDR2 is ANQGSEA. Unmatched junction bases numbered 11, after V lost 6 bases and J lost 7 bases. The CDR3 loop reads CSVVQGPGDEAFF. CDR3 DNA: TGCAGCGTGGTACAGGGGCCAGGGGATGAAGCTTTCTTT.

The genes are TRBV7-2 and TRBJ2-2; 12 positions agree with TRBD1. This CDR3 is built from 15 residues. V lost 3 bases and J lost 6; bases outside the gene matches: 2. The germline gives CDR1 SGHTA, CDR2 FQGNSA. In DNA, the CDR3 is TGTGCCAGCAGCTTCGGGACAGGGGGCCCCGGGGAGCTGTTTTTT. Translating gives CASSFGTGGPGELFF.

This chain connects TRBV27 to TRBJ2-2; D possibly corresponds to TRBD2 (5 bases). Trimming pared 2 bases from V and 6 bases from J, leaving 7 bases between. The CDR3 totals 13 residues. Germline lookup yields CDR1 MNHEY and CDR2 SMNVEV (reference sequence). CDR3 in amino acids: CASSLRGAGELFF. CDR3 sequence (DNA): TGTGCCAGCAGTTTACGGGGTGCCGGGGAGCTGTTTTTT.

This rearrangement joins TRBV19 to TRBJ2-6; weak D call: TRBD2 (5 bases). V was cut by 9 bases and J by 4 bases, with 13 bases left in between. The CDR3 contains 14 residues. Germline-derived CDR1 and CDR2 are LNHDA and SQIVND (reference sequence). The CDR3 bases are TGTGCCAGCCAACCCCCGGGGGGGGCCAACGTCCTGACTTTC. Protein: CASQPPGGANVLTF.

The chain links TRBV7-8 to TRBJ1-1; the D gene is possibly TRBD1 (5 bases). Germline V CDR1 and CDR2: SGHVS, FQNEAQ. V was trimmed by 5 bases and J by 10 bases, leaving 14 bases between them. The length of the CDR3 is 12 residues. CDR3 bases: TGTGCCAGCAGCCTCTTACCCGGGGGAGCTTTCTTT. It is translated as CASSLLPGGAFF. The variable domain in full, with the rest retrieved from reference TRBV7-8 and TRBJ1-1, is GAGVSQSPRYKVAKRGQDVALRCDPISGHVSLFWYQQALGQGPEFLTYFQNEAQLDKSGLPSDRFFAERPEGSVSTLKIQRTQQEDSAVYLCASSLLPGGAFFGQGTRLTVV.

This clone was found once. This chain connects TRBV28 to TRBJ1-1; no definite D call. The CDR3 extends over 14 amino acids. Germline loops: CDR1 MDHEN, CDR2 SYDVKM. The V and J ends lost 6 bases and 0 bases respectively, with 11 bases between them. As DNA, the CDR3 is TGTGCCAGCAGCCAACTGCGGCTGAACACTGAAGCTTTCTTT. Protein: CASSQLRLNTEAFF.

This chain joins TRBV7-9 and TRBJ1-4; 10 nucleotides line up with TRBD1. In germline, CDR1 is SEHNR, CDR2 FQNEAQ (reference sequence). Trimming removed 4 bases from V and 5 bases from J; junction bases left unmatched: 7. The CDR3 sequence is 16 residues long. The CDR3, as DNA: TGTGCCAGCAGCTCTCGAGGGGGACAGGGGAATGAAAAACTGTTTTTT. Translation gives CASSSRGGQGNEKLFF.

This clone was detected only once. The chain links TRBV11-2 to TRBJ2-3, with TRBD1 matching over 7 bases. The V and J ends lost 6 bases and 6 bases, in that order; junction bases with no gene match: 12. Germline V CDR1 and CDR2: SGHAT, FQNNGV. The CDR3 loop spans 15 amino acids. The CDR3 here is CASRRTGALGDTQYF. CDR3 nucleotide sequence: TGTGCCAGCAGGCGAACAGGGGCCCTCGGGGATACGCAGTATTTT. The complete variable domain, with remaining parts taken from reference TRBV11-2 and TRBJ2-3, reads EAGVAQSPRYKIIEKRQSVAFWCNPISGHATLYWYQQILGQGPKLLIQFQNNGVVDDSQLPKDRFSAERLKGVDSTLKIQPAKLEDSAVYLCASRRTGALGDTQYFGPGTRLTVL.